The clone carrying this T cell receptor (beta chain) was seen a handful of times. Antigen specificity is unknown. The record originates from a study of T cells after yellow fever vaccination. Study information: For low cell numbers, libraries were made with SMART-Seq v4 Ultra Low Input. Findings and caveats of the study: The study found a weaker secondary response that peaked faster, day 5 versus 15. The CD4 and CD8 compartments had a small share of their clonotypes in common. Subsequent booster samples again held most clones from primary vaccination (just under 98% CD4, about 90% CD8).

V was cut by 3 bases and J by 3 bases, with 14 bases left in between. Germline V gene lookup returns CDR1 MNHEY and CDR2 SVGAGI. CDR3 length equals 15 residues. Using its own MiXCR run on the 5' RACE reads, TCRdb lists one record per CDR3 protein. Among around 500,000 distinct CDR3 sequences, 20% to 25% were seen once, and the ten largest hold about 16%. V gene TRBV6-5 combines with J gene TRBJ1-1; possible D gene TRBD1, 6 bases. The source was PBMCs, collected less than 25 days after the first yellow fever vaccination. This sequence originates from a man in his late teens or twenties who received the YFV17D yellow fever vaccine. CDR3 protein: CASSYGGGGYTEAFF. CDR3 DNA sequence: TGTGCCAGCAGTTATGGAGGGGGGGGGTACACTGAAGCTTTCTTT.